This TCR beta chain was captured in a study of control samples from healthy donors and cancer patients. TCRdb's table, derived via immunoSEQ multiplex PCR, lists solely in-frame clones and lacks some. This table has about 190,000 clones, roughly nine tenths appearing once. CDR3 length: 14 residues. In germline, CDR1 is SGHDT, CDR2 YYEEEE. The junction had 8 bases not matched to a gene; V was cut back by 2 bases and J by 7 bases. Sequencing was done on a sample of blood. This TCR was recovered from a man under 40 in good health. The J gene is TRBJ1-2, the V gene TRBV5-6, with 7 bases matching TRBD1. This CDR3 reads CASSFLGGPSGYTF. CDR3 nucleotides: TGTGCCAGCAGCTTCTTAGGGGGCCCCAGTGGCTACACCTTC.